Reported below is one TCR beta chain. Original handling: Estimation of nucleated cell counts was performed using reference gene primer amplification. TCRdb's copy holds only in-frame clones and misses some; the assay was immunoSEQ multiplex PCR. V, J and clone size are taken as reported in that table, and D and trimming were inferred from the DNA itself. The sample has 59,000 or so clones; 80% to 85% are singletons. These data come from a study of blood T cell repertoires in COVID-19. Study-wide background: Specimens from acute and convalescent COVID-19 originated in the United States, Italy and Spain. T cells, B-cell-depleted T cells, or PBMCs supplied cDNA or gDNA.

The germline V gene encodes CDR1 LNHNV and CDR2 YYDKDF (reference sequence). After removal of 1 base from V and 2 bases from J, the junction contained 1 base not matched to a gene. This CDR3 has 14 residues. The clonotype was recovered from a woman aged 80 or over with active or convalescent COVID-19. The sample consisted of peripheral blood. The gene calls are TRBV15 and TRBJ2-5; the match to TRBD2 covers 7 bases. The CDR3, as DNA: TGTGCCACCAGCAGAGGCGGGAGTCAAGAGACCCAGTACTTC. Translation gives CATSRGGSQETQYF.